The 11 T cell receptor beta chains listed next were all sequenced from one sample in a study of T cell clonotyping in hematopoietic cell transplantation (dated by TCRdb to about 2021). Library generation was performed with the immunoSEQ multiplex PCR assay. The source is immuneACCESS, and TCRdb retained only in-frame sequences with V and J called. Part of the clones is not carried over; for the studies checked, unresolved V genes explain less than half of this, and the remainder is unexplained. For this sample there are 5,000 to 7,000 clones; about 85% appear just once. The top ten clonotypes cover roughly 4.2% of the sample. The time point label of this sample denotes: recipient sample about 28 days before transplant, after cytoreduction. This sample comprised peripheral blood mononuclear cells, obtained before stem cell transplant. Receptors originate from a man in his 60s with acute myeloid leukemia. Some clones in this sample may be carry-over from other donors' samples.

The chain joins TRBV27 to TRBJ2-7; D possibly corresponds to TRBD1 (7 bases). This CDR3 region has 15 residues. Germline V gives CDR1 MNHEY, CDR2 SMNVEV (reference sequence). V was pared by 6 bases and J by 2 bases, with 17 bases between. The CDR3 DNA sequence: TGTGCCAGCAGCTCAGGGGGGCACAGAACCTACGAGCAGTACTTC. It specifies CASSSGGHRTYEQYF.

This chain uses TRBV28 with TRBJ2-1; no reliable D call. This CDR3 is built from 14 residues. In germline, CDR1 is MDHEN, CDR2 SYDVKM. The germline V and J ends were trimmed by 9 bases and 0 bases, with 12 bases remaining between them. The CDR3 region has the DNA TGTGCCAGTACCACCCCTGGCTCCTACAATGAGCAGTTCTTC. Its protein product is CASTTPGSYNEQFF. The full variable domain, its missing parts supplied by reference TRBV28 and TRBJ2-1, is DVKVTQSSRYLVKRTGEKVFLECVQDMDHENMFWYRQDPGLGLRLIYFSYDVKMKEKGDIPEGYSVSREKKERFSLILESASTNQTSMYLCASTTPGSYNEQFFGPGTRLTVL.

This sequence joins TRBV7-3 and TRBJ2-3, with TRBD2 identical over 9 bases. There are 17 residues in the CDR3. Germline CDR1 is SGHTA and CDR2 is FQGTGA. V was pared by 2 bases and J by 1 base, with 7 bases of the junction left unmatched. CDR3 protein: CASSLASGAVGTDTQYF. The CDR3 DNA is TGTGCCAGCAGCTTAGCTAGCGGGGCTGTCGGCACAGATACGCAGTATTTT. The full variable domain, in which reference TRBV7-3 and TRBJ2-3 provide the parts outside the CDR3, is GAGVSQTPSNKVTEKGKYVELRCDPISGHTALYWYRQSLGQGPEFLIYFQGTGAADDSGLPNDRFFAVRPEGSVSTLKIQRTERGDSAVYLCASSLASGAVGTDTQYFGPGTRLTVL.

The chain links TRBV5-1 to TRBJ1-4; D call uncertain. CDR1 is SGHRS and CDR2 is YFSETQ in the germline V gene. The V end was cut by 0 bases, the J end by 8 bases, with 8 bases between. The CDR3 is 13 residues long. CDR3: CASSLDDAEKLFF. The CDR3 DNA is TGCGCCAGCAGCTTGGACGACGCGGAAAAACTGTTTTTT.

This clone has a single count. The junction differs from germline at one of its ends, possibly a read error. The CDR3 region has the DNA TGCGCCAGCAGCTCGGTCGACAGGGGATGGGCCTTC. Amino acid sequence: CASSSVDRGWAF. V is TRBV5-1 and J is TRBJ1-2, with 8 bases lining up with TRBD1. The CDR3 consists of 12 residues. The germline gives CDR1 SGHRS, CDR2 YFSETQ.

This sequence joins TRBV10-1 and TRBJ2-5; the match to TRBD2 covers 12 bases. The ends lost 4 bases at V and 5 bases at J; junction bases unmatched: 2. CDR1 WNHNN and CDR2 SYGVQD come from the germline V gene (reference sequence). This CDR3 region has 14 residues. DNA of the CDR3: TGCGCCAGCAGTGGGACTAGCGGGGTCGAGACCCAGTACTTC. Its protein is CASSGTSGVETQYF.

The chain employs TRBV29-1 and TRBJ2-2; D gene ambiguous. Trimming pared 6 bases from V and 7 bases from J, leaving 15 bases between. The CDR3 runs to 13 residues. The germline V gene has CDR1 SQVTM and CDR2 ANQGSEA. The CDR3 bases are TGCAGCGTGCCCGCGGCAGTCGGCGGGGAGCTGTTTTTT. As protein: CSVPAAVGGELFF.

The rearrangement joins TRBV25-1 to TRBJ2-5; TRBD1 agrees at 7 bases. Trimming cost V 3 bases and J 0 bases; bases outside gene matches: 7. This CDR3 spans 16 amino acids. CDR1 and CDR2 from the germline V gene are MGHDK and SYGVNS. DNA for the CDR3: TGTGCCAGCAGTGAGGGACAGCTACTGTACCAAGAGACCCAGTACTTC. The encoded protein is CASSEGQLLYQETQYF. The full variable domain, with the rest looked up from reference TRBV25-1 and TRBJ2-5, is EADIYQTPRYLVIGTGKKITLECSQTMGHDKMYWYQQDPGMELHLIHYSYGVNSTEKGDLSSESTVSRIRTEHFPLTLESARPSHTSQYLCASSEGQLLYQETQYFGPGTRLLVL.

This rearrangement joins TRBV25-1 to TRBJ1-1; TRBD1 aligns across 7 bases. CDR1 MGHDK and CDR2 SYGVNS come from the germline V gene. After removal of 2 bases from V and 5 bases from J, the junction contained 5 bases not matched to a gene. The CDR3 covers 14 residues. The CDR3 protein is CASSEIDRATEAFF. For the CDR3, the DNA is TGTGCCAGCAGTGAAATTGACAGGGCAACTGAAGCTTTCTTT.

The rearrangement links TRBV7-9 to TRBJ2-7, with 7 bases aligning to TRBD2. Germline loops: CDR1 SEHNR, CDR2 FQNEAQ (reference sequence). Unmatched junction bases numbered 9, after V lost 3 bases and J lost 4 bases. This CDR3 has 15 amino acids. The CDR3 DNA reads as TGTGCCAGCAGCTTGGAGGTAGCGGGTCTTTACGAGCAGTACTTC. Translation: CASSLEVAGLYEQYF.

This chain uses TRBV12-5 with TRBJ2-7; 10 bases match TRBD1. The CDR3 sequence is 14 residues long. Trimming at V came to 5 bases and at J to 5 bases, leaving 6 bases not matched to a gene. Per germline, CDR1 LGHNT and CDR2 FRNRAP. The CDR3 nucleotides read TGTGCTAGTGGTCACCGGGACAGGGGTCACGAGCAGTACTTC. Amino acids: CASGHRDRGHEQYF.